The sequence of this TCR beta chain was determined in a study of T cells expressing NK-cell markers. Study summary: Sorted T-cell subsets CD3+CD56+NKG2C+, CD3+CD56+NKG2C- and CD3+CD56-NKG2C+ were TCR beta-sequenced.

Germline CDR1 and CDR2: LNHDA and SQIVND (reference sequence). This CDR3 region has 11 residues. TCRdb re-called the 5' RACE reads and gives one entry per CDR3 protein, without DNA. The repertoire table contains 200,000 to 300,000 distinct CDR3 sequences. This sequence originates from a woman aged 18-70 years in good health. The gene calls are TRBV19 and TRBJ2-1; the D call from TCRdb, TRBD1, cannot be confirmed without DNA. Sequenced sample: blood T cells: a sorted CD56 or NKG2C T cell subset, CD4+ or CD8+ T cells, or bulk PBMC T cells (not recorded which). The CDR3 reads CASSTTGEQFF.